Described below is a single T cell receptor beta chain sequence and its context. These data originate in a study of blood T cell repertoires in COVID-19. At the level of the study: Samples came from the United States, Italy and Spain, spanning acute and convalescent COVID-19.

The V gene's germline CDR1 is LGHDT and CDR2 YNNKEL (reference sequence). V lost 0 bases, J lost 3 bases, and 15 bases lay in between. There are 16 residues in the CDR3. The study recruited people aged roughly 18 to 95 years across around 24 US areas. Clinical history as reported by participants underpinned cohort assignment. Recovered status in Cohort 3 required two negative PCRs, clearance, or symptom resolution. Assay: immunoSEQ multiplex PCR; the TCRdb copy retains only in-frame clones and omits some. Altogether more than 300,000 clones are present, about nine tenths being singletons, with the ten largest covering 10%.

The sequence derives from a young woman who had recovered from COVID-19. The V gene is TRBV3-1 (or the pseudogene TRBV3-2), the J gene TRBJ2-7; maybe TRBD1 (6 bases). Input material: PBMCs or T cells enriched from blood (not recorded which). This CDR3 reads CASSQDPTGTYYEQYF. CDR3 DNA sequence: TGTGCCAGCAGCCAAGACCCCACAGGGACCTACTACGAGCAGTACTTC.